This T cell receptor (beta chain) was obtained from a study of T cell repertoires in cytomegalovirus infection (dated by TCRdb to between 2018 and 2020). Context from the whole study: Peptide stimulations targeted recently identified HLA-C-restricted CMV epitopes, whose presentation resists viral immunomodulation, together with well-studied HLA-B-restricted epitopes. Donor HLA type was relevant to the analysis, because carriage of CMV infection together with the matching HLA type was indicated by public TCR beta signatures.

The research as a whole found: In the ex vivo response, HLA-C-restricted CMV-specific TCR beta clonotypes were dominant, and in two of eight donors the single most frequent clonotype came from this HLA-C-restricted group. Carriers of CMV infection plus the relevant HLA type were discriminated by the cumulative frequency of public TCR beta family members in the study cohort and in an independent approximately 400-donor cohort.

Per the publication, the treatment or condition label means: in vitro stimulation with specific CMV peptide epitopes to enrich CMV-specific T cells. These reads were obtained on an Illumina HiSeq 1500. TCRdb trimmed the raw reads at Q25, called clones with MiXCR and kept productive beta chains. One record per CDR3 amino acid sequence lists the most common genes and DNA. This sample holds hundreds of thousands of distinct CDR3 sequences; 32% were observed only once. Jointly, the top ten make up around an eighth of the sample. In regard to this clonotype: Its antigen specificity is not known. Qualities for individual bases were not recorded, and no much larger clone is one base off.

Trimming leaves V shorter by 2 bases and J shorter by 5 bases, with the junction holding 11 bases beyond the gene matches. From the germline V gene (reference sequence), CDR1 is MNHEY and CDR2 is SMNVEV. CDR3 length: 17 amino acids, cysteine to phenylalanine. The kept DNA is CDR3 alone, 51 bases in frame from the first base. The input for sequencing was cultured CD8+ T cells from PBMCs, taken from culture after CMV antigen stimulation. Here the chain combines TRBV27 and TRBJ2-1, with 8 middle bases fitting TRBD2. This clonotype was sampled from a human donor in good health (CMV status not recorded). Some clones in this sample may be carry-over from other donors' samples. The CDR3 protein: CASSLEYPAGGNNEQFF. The DNA sequence reads TGTGCCAGCAGTTTAGAATATCCGGCGGGGGGCAACAATGAGCAGTTCTTC.